This is a list of T cell receptor beta chains from one sample in a study of molecular identifiers for immune sequencing clone quantification. One entry per CDR3 protein, called by TCRdb with MiXCR from the PCR reads. This table has hundreds of thousands of distinct CDR3 sequences, roughly 27% appearing once. Sequenced material: naive CD8+ T cells from blood, with Jurkat cell RNA spiked in. These receptors originate from a human donor in good health. Some libraries in this study had Jurkat cell RNA spiked in. CDR3s include the opening cysteine and the closing phenylalanine or tryptophan. The D gene is left open where the match is weak. Clone sizes are given selectively: once, few, many, or a class where the clone is expanded.

j_gene: TRBJ2-3
abundance: many
d_gene: NA
v_gene: TRBV27
CDR3aa: CASSLSIYDTQYF
CDR3nt: TGTGCCAGCAGTTTATCCATTTATGATACGCAGTATTTT

j_gene: TRBJ2-7
abundance: few
d_gene: TRBD2
v_gene: TRBV5-3
CDR3aa: CASRTAGGWEQYF
CDR3nt: TGTGCCAGCAGGACAGCGGGGGGCTGGGAGCAGTACTTC

j_gene: TRBJ1-6
abundance: NA
d_gene: TRBD1
v_gene: TRBV7-9
CDR3aa: CASSLSGRGRINSPLHF
CDR3nt: TGTGCCAGCAGCTTATCTGGCAGGGGGCGCATTAATTCACCCCTCCACTTT

j_gene: TRBJ2-1
abundance: few
d_gene: TRBD2
v_gene: TRBV4-3
CDR3aa: CASSQATPIAGDSYNEQFF
CDR3nt: TGCGCCAGCAGCCAAGCGACCCCAATAGCGGGAGACTCCTACAATGAGCAGTTCTTC

j_gene: TRBJ1-3
abundance: NA
d_gene: NA
v_gene: TRBV7-9
CDR3aa: CASSLALNTIYF
CDR3nt: TGTGCCAGCAGCTTAGCGTTAAACACCATATATTTT

j_gene: TRBJ2-2
abundance: NA
d_gene: NA
v_gene: TRBV27
CDR3aa: CASSDLVAGELFF
CDR3nt: TGTGCCAGCAGTGATCTGGTCGCCGGGGAGCTGTTTTTT

j_gene: TRBJ1-5
abundance: few
d_gene: NA
v_gene: TRBV19
CDR3aa: CASSPGAGENQPQHF
CDR3nt: TGTGCCAGTAGCCCCGGGGCGGGGGAAAATCAGCCCCAGCATTTT

j_gene: TRBJ2-1
abundance: few
d_gene: NA
v_gene: TRBV6-2/TRBV6-3
CDR3aa: CASSYARSSYNEQFF
CDR3nt: TGTGCCAGCAGTTACGCTAGATCCTCCTACAATGAGCAGTTCTTC

j_gene: TRBJ2-7
abundance: NA
d_gene: NA
v_gene: TRBV5-1
CDR3aa: CASSFWDTSYEQYF
CDR3nt: TGCGCCAGCAGCTTCTGGGACACCTCCTACGAGCAGTACTTC

j_gene: TRBJ2-7
abundance: NA
d_gene: TRBD1
v_gene: TRBV27
CDR3aa: CASSFGQGVPYEQYF
CDR3nt: TGTGCCAGCAGTTTTGGGCAGGGGGTCCCCTACGAGCAGTACTTC

j_gene: TRBJ1-1
abundance: NA
d_gene: NA
v_gene: TRBV5-6
CDR3aa: CASSSGGDPTEAFF
CDR3nt: TGTGCCAGCAGCTCCGGGGGGGATCCCACTGAAGCTTTCTTT

j_gene: TRBJ2-3
abundance: NA
d_gene: NA
v_gene: TRBV27
CDR3aa: CASSPGRTPDTQYF
CDR3nt: TGTGCCAGCAGTCCCGGACGGACCCCAGATACGCAGTATTTT

j_gene: TRBJ2-3
abundance: many
d_gene: NA
v_gene: TRBV10-2
CDR3aa: CASSESTQIKDMTQYF
CDR3nt: TGCGCCAGCAGTGAGTCGACTCAGATCAAGGATATGACGCAGTATTTT

j_gene: TRBJ2-3
abundance: NA
d_gene: NA
v_gene: TRBV3-1
CDR3aa: CASSHRGGGTDTQYF
CDR3nt: TGTGCCAGCAGCCATAGGGGGGGCGGCACAGATACGCAGTATTTT

j_gene: TRBJ1-1
abundance: few
d_gene: NA
v_gene: TRBV20-1
CDR3aa: CSARDLTRGTEAFF
CDR3nt: TGCAGTGCTAGAGATTTAACACGGGGTACTGAAGCTTTCTTT

j_gene: TRBJ2-3
abundance: few
d_gene: TRBD2
v_gene: TRBV28
CDR3aa: CASSRPREEGTDTQYF
CDR3nt: TGTGCCAGCAGCCGACCCCGGGAGGAAGGTACAGATACGCAGTATTTT

j_gene: TRBJ2-7
abundance: NA
d_gene: TRBD2
v_gene: TRBV24-1
CDR3aa: CAASGDMTSRSYEQYF
CDR3nt: TGTGCCGCCAGTGGTGATATGACTAGCCGCTCCTACGAGCAGTACTTC

j_gene: TRBJ2-5
abundance: NA
d_gene: NA
v_gene: TRBV4-3
CDR3aa: CASSQEERETQYF
CDR3nt: TGCGCCAGCAGCCAAGAAGAGCGGGAGACCCAGTACTTC

j_gene: TRBJ2-3
abundance: few
d_gene: NA
v_gene: TRBV9
CDR3aa: CASSGAVAGDTQYF
CDR3nt: TGTGCCAGCAGCGGGGCCGTGGCTGGGGATACGCAGTATTTT

j_gene: TRBJ1-2
abundance: NA
d_gene: TRBD1
v_gene: TRBV7-9
CDR3aa: CASSLADRRANYGYTF
CDR3nt: TGTGCCAGCAGCTTAGCGGACAGGCGAGCTAACTATGGCTACACCTTC

j_gene: TRBJ2-5
abundance: many
d_gene: NA
v_gene: TRBV7-6
CDR3aa: CASSIRETQYF
CDR3nt: TGTGCCAGCAGCATAAGAGAGACCCAGTACTTC

j_gene: TRBJ2-3
abundance: many
d_gene: NA
v_gene: TRBV6-2/TRBV6-3
CDR3aa: CASSYMGIRDTQYF
CDR3nt: TGTGCCAGCAGTTACATGGGGATACGGGATACGCAGTATTTT

j_gene: TRBJ2-5
abundance: many
d_gene: NA
v_gene: TRBV7-6
CDR3aa: CASSTIGVSKETQYF
CDR3nt: TGTGCCAGCAGCACAATTGGGGTCTCCAAGGAGACCCAGTACTTC

j_gene: TRBJ2-7
abundance: NA
d_gene: NA
v_gene: TRBV7-6
CDR3aa: CASSLGDFSYEQYF
CDR3nt: TGTGCCAGCAGCTTAGGGGATTTCTCCTACGAGCAGTACTTC

j_gene: TRBJ2-1
abundance: NA
d_gene: TRBD2
v_gene: TRBV4-2
CDR3aa: CASSQEIAGGQIDEQFF
CDR3nt: TGTGCCAGCAGCCAAGAAATAGCGGGAGGGCAGATAGATGAGCAGTTCTTC

j_gene: TRBJ2-2
abundance: few
d_gene: NA
v_gene: TRBV6-5
CDR3aa: CASSYVSTGELFF
CDR3nt: TGTGCCAGCAGTTATGTATCCACCGGGGAGCTGTTTTTT

j_gene: TRBJ2-5
abundance: many
d_gene: TRBD2
v_gene: TRBV7-9
CDR3aa: CASSPTSGEETQYF
CDR3nt: TGTGCCAGCAGCCCGACTAGCGGGGAAGAGACCCAGTACTTC

j_gene: TRBJ2-1
abundance: few
d_gene: TRBD2
v_gene: TRBV24-1
CDR3aa: CATGDETWGGYNEQFF
CDR3nt: TGTGCCACCGGTGATGAGACTTGGGGGGGGTACAATGAGCAGTTCTTC

j_gene: TRBJ2-7
abundance: NA
d_gene: NA
v_gene: TRBV11-2
CDR3aa: CASSLGVGDYEQYF
CDR3nt: TGTGCCAGCAGCTTAGGAGTAGGGGACTACGAGCAGTACTTC

j_gene: TRBJ2-7
abundance: NA
d_gene: NA
v_gene: TRBV19
CDR3aa: CASSIGFNEQYF
CDR3nt: TGTGCCAGTAGTATCGGATTCAATGAGCAGTACTTT

j_gene: TRBJ2-7
abundance: few
d_gene: TRBD1
v_gene: TRBV7-9
CDR3aa: CASSGRDRGHEQYF
CDR3nt: TGTGCCAGCAGCGGAAGGGACAGGGGGCACGAGCAGTACTTC

j_gene: TRBJ1-2
abundance: NA
d_gene: NA
v_gene: TRBV19
CDR3aa: CASSIMGRGRAGGDYGYTF
CDR3nt: TGTGCCAGTAGTATAATGGGCCGGGGCAGGGCGGGCGGTGACTATGGCTACACCTTC

j_gene: TRBJ2-2
abundance: NA
d_gene: NA
v_gene: TRBV12-3/TRBV12-4
CDR3aa: CASTLSFGGDTGELFF
CDR3nt: TGTGCCAGCACCCTAAGTTTCGGAGGGGACACCGGGGAGCTGTTTTTT

j_gene: TRBJ2-1
abundance: NA
d_gene: NA
v_gene: TRBV5-6
CDR3aa: CASSSPGGGIREQFF
CDR3nt: TGTGCCAGCAGCAGCCCGGGGGGCGGAATCCGTGAGCAGTTCTTC

j_gene: TRBJ2-7
abundance: many
d_gene: NA
v_gene: TRBV5-4
CDR3aa: CASSTTLPAGQYF
CDR3nt: TGTGCCAGCAGTACAACCCTTCCTGCGGGGCAGTACTTC

j_gene: TRBJ1-1
abundance: many
d_gene: TRBD1
v_gene: TRBV29-1
CDR3aa: CSVGRTGMNTEAFF
CDR3nt: TGCAGCGTTGGCCGGACAGGGATGAACACTGAAGCTTTCTTT

j_gene: TRBJ2-7
abundance: many
d_gene: NA
v_gene: TRBV6-5
CDR3aa: CASSYSRGRYEQYF
CDR3nt: TGTGCCAGCAGTTACTCGCGAGGGAGATACGAGCAGTACTTC

j_gene: TRBJ2-7
abundance: few
d_gene: TRBD2
v_gene: TRBV20-1
CDR3aa: CSARDSGAGRTYEQYF
CDR3nt: TGCAGTGCTAGAGATAGCGGGGCGGGGAGAACCTACGAGCAGTACTTC

j_gene: TRBJ1-5
abundance: many
d_gene: NA
v_gene: TRBV27
CDR3aa: CASSLFAGYGRGNQPQHF
CDR3nt: TGTGCCAGCAGTTTATTCGCTGGATATGGGCGAGGCAATCAGCCCCAGCATTTT

j_gene: TRBJ2-1
abundance: few
d_gene: TRBD1
v_gene: TRBV7-2
CDR3aa: CASSSTGGNEQFF
CDR3nt: TGTGCCAGCAGTTCTACAGGGGGCAATGAGCAGTTCTTC

j_gene: TRBJ2-3
abundance: many
d_gene: NA
v_gene: TRBV6-4
CDR3aa: CASRGTRPSTDTQYF
CDR3nt: TGTGCCAGCCGAGGGACCCGTCCTAGCACAGATACGCAGTATTTT

j_gene: TRBJ2-4
abundance: many
d_gene: TRBD2
v_gene: TRBV7-2
CDR3aa: CASSLSLAGGVVKNIQYF
CDR3nt: TGTGCCAGCAGCTTATCACTAGCGGGAGGGGTCGTCAAAAACATTCAGTACTTC